One and the same sample provided the 32 T cell receptor beta chains below, sequenced in a study of post-analysis software for immune sequencing data. General study points: There were about 5 TRBV segments more frequent in patients than controls, and TRBV5-6, TRBV5-1 and TRBV20-1 were among them.

Their antigens are not known. Unique-molecular-identifier-tagged TCR beta cDNA libraries were used. One entry per CDR3 protein, called by TCRdb with MiXCR from the PCR reads. The sample gives about 540,000 distinct CDR3 sequences, 30% to 40% of which show up once; about 6% is in the top ten. The sample consisted of blood. These receptors were collected from a girl between 2 and 17 years old with multiple sclerosis.

This clonotype was seen a handful of times. CDR3 amino acids: CASSFPDSNTEAFF. The CDR3 DNA follows: TGTGCCAGCAGTTTCCCCGACAGTAACACTGAAGCTTTCTTT. The V gene is TRBV12-3 or TRBV12-4, the J gene TRBJ1-1, with D possibly TRBD1 on 5 matching bases. The CDR3 consists of 14 residues. Trimming took off 3 bases at V and 2 bases at J, with 10 bases between the two ends.

This clonotype was picked up a small number of times. V and J are TRBV20-1 and TRBJ1-1; D uncertain. The germline V and J ends were trimmed by 3 bases and 6 bases, with 14 bases remaining between them. Germline CDR1 reads DFQATT; CDR2 reads SNEGSKA (reference sequence). The CDR3 is 13 residues long. Here the CDR3 reads CSAREVRDAEAFF. In DNA, the CDR3 is TGCAGTGCTAGGGAGGTCCGAGACGCTGAAGCTTTCTTT.

This clonotype was seen a handful of times. The chain joins TRBV4-1 to TRBJ1-1, with a possible D match to TRBD1 (6 bases). In germline, CDR1 is MGHRA, CDR2 YSYEKL. V lost 5 bases and J lost 1, with 14 bases in between. The CDR3 loop spans 15 amino acids. This chain's CDR3 is CASSTKGGSNTEAFF. As DNA, the CDR3 is TGCGCCAGCAGCACAAAAGGGGGGTCGAACACTGAAGCTTTCTTT.

The chain recombines TRBV9 with TRBJ1-2, with D tentatively TRBD1 (6 bases). The CDR3 is 13 residues long. Germline-derived CDR1 and CDR2 are SGDLS and YYNGEE. Trimming removed 3 bases at V and 7 bases at J, with 13 bases between. The CDR3 region has the DNA TGTGCCAGCAGCGACTCAGGGGTCTCTGGCTACACCTTC. It translates to CASSDSGVSGYTF.

V and J are TRBV14 and TRBJ1-1, with D hard to call. From germline, CDR1 is SGHDN and CDR2 FVKESK. V dropped 7 bases and J dropped 0 bases, with 30 bases sitting between them. The CDR3 has 20 amino acids. CDR3 in amino acids: CASNKKPLTTFSSMNTEAFF. The CDR3 nucleotides are TGTGCCAGCAACAAAAAGCCACTGACAACCTTTTCCTCTATGAACACTGAAGCTTTCTTT. Full variable domain (outside the CDR3, taken from reference TRBV14 and TRBJ1-1): EAGVTQFPSHSVIEKGQTVTLRCDPISGHDNLYWYRRVMGKEIKFLLHFVKESKQDESGMPNNRFLAERTGGTYSTLKVQPAELEDSGVYFCASNKKPLTTFSSMNTEAFFGQGTRLTVV.

The chain is built from TRBV2 and TRBJ2-4, with TRBD2 as a possible D gene (6 bases). Trimming pared 6 bases from V and 3 bases from J, leaving 12 bases between. Germline V gene sequence: CDR1 SNHLY, CDR2 FYNNEI. The CDR3 extends over 14 amino acids. The CDR3 region has the DNA TGTGCCAGCAGGGGGGGTCTAGGCAAAAACATTCAGTACTTC. Protein sequence: CASRGGLGKNIQYF.

This clonotype was seen only a few times. The chain employs TRBV5-1 and TRBJ2-1; possibly TRBD1 for D (6 bases). The CDR3 sequence is 16 residues long. V was pared by 0 bases and J by 10 bases, with 20 bases between. Germline CDR1 SGHRS, CDR2 YFSETQ. This chain's CDR3 is CASSLEMTGVTTEQFF. The CDR3 coding sequence is TGCGCCAGCAGCTTGGAGATGACAGGCGTTACAACGGAGCAGTTCTTC.

The chain combines TRBV10-3 with TRBJ1-1; 7 bases line up with TRBD1. Looked up from germline, CDR1 is ENHRY and CDR2 is SYGVKD. V lost 0 bases to trimming and J lost 3 bases; unmatched junction nucleotides: 4. The length of the CDR3 is 15 residues. The CDR3 spells CAISESLQGDTEAFF. The CDR3 DNA reads as TGTGCCATCAGTGAGTCGCTGCAGGGGGACACTGAAGCTTTCTTT.

V is TRBV20-1 and J is TRBJ1-2, with TRBD1 identical over 9 bases. Trimming took 2 bases from V and 4 from J; bases not matched to a gene: 14. Germline CDR1 DFQATT, CDR2 SNEGSKA (reference sequence). This CDR3 spans 17 amino acids. The CDR3: CSARKTGTGSIAYGYTF. In DNA form, the CDR3 reads TGCAGTGCTAGAAAAACCGGGACAGGGTCAATCGCCTATGGCTACACCTTC.

The V gene is TRBV20-1, the J gene TRBJ1-2; D perhaps matches TRBD1 (6 bases). The CDR3 consists of 15 residues. Germline CDR1 reads DFQATT; CDR2 reads SNEGSKA (reference sequence). V was pared by 6 bases and J by 0 bases, with 17 bases between. This CDR3 reads CSADAGAEANYGYTF. The CDR3 nucleotides read TGCAGTGCCGATGCGGGGGCGGAAGCTAACTATGGCTACACCTTC.

This clonotype was recorded a few times. The chain links TRBV7-8 to TRBJ2-7; no clear D gene. The V end lost 5 bases, the J end lost 2 bases, and 10 bases lay between the germline ends. CDR3 length: 13 amino acids. In germline, CDR1 is SGHVS, CDR2 FQNEAQ. CDR3 region: CASSPIGPYEQYF. CDR3 nucleotides: TGTGCCAGCAGCCCAATCGGACCCTACGAGCAGTACTTC.

This rearrangement joins TRBV3-1 to TRBJ2-5; 9 nucleotides match TRBD2. Germline CDR1 LGHDT, CDR2 YNNKEL (reference sequence). This CDR3 has 17 residues. The junction had 8 bases not matched to a gene; V was cut back by 1 base and J by 2 bases. The CDR3 loop reads CASSQGALAGLQETQYF. The CDR3 DNA reads as TGTGCCAGCAGCCAAGGGGCCCTAGCGGGGCTGCAAGAGACCCAGTACTTC.

The chain employs TRBV12-3 or TRBV12-4 and TRBJ2-4; D not certain. Trimming stripped 2 bases from V and 2 bases from J, with 7 bases between. The CDR3 totals 14 residues. In nucleotides, the CDR3 is TGTGCCAGCAGTTTATCAGGACCCAAAAACATTCAGTACTTC. It translates to CASSLSGPKNIQYF.

The chain links TRBV6-6 to TRBJ2-2; D is unclear. Trimming shortened V by 1 base and J by 5 bases, and 14 bases separated the two germline ends. The germline CDR1 and CDR2 sequences are MNHNY and SVGAGI (reference sequence). This CDR3 is built from 16 residues. The DNA of the CDR3 is TGTGCCAGCAGTTACTGGCGCCCTGAGTTAACCGGGGAGCTGTTTTTT. Amino acids: CASSYWRPELTGELFF.

The chain links TRBV3-1 to TRBJ2-1; 7 positions match TRBD2. After removal of 5 bases from V and 8 bases from J, the junction contained 15 bases not matched to a gene. Germline V gene data show CDR1 as LGHDT and CDR2 as YNNKEL (reference sequence). There are 16 residues in the CDR3. CDR3 DNA: TGTGCCAGCAGCTCGTTAGCGGGCTGGGGTTTGGATGAGCAGTTCTTC. Protein: CASSSLAGWGLDEQFF.

This clonotype has just a few counts. The chain couples TRBV19 to TRBJ1-2; D not resolved. This CDR3 is built from 13 residues. Germline CDR1 reads LNHDA; CDR2 reads SQIVND (reference sequence). The V end lost 3 bases, the J end lost 8 bases, and 13 bases lay between the germline ends. The CDR3 spells CASSISSGRGYTF. For the CDR3, the DNA is TGTGCCAGTAGTATCTCGTCCGGCCGAGGCTACACCTTC.

V and J are TRBV4-1 and TRBJ2-5; D ambiguous. CDR1 MGHRA and CDR2 YSYEKL come from the germline V gene. The CDR3 is made up of 16 amino acids. Trimming left V 3 bases short and J 0 bases short, with 14 bases between. The CDR3 region has the DNA TGCGCCAGCAGCCAGGATCCGGGCATGTACCAAGAGACCCAGTACTTC. Protein sequence: CASSQDPGMYQETQYF.

The rearrangement uses TRBV6-6 and TRBJ1-3; D is unclear. CDR3 size: 11 residues. Germline V gene sequence: CDR1 MNHNY, CDR2 SVGAGI (reference sequence). V was shortened by 8 bases and J by 8 bases, with 10 bases between the two germline ends. The CDR3 DNA is TGTGCCAGCGCTGTTGGCGACACCATATATTTT. It encodes CASAVGDTIYF.

The gene calls are TRBV5-1 and TRBJ2-5; TRBD1 matches 7 bases. The CDR3 extends over 14 amino acids. Trimming removed 4 bases from V and 2 bases from J; junction bases left unmatched: 5. Germline assignment: CDR1 SGHRS and CDR2 YFSETQ. The CDR3 spells CASSNGQAQETQYF. In DNA form, the CDR3 reads TGCGCCAGCAGCAACGGACAGGCTCAAGAGACCCAGTACTTC.

V usage is TRBV10-3 and J usage is TRBJ2-7; D remains ambiguous. This CDR3 is built from 16 residues. Germline V lookup: CDR1 ENHRY, CDR2 SYGVKD. V was pared by 8 bases and J by 4 bases, with 24 bases between. CDR3 sequence: CAISSFVALPQYEQYF. CDR3 bases: TGTGCCATCTCCTCCTTTGTGGCCCTCCCCCAATACGAGCAGTACTTC.

This clonotype has more than one count but fewer than ten. V and J are TRBV6-1 and TRBJ1-2; D not certain. CDR1 is MNHNS, CDR2 SASEGT, per germline. This CDR3 has 14 residues. The V gene lost 0 bases and the J gene lost 8 bases, with 13 bases spanning the gap. In DNA form, the CDR3 reads TGTGCCAGCAGTGAAGCGCTTCCCTTCGAGGGCTACACCTTC. Translating gives CASSEALPFEGYTF.

Regarding this clonotype: A much larger clone differs by one base, so this may be a read error. The J gene is TRBJ2-4, the V gene TRBV10-3; 8 bases agree with TRBD1. The CDR3 extends over 14 amino acids. Germline loops: CDR1 ENHRY, CDR2 SYGVKD. The CDR3: CTISQDRAQNIQYF. For the CDR3, the DNA is TGTACCATCAGCCAGGACAGGGCCCAAAACATTCAGTACTTC.

This sequence joins TRBV5-1 and TRBJ2-3, with 9 bases matching TRBD1. CDR1 and CDR2 (germline): SGHRS, YFSETQ. This CDR3 is 13 amino acids long. V lost 7 bases, J lost 4 bases, and 4 bases stayed unmatched. The chain's CDR3 is CASLGQGPDTQYF. In DNA, the CDR3 is TGCGCCAGCTTGGGACAGGGCCCAGATACGCAGTATTTT.

This clonotype showed up just once. This chain joins TRBV5-5 and TRBJ1-2; D unclear. CDR1 SGHKS and CDR2 YYEKEE come from the germline V gene (reference sequence). The CDR3 loop spans 15 amino acids. V was trimmed by 3 bases and J by 3 bases, leaving 15 bases between them. The CDR3 sequence is CASSWESPSDYGYTF. The CDR3 bases are TGTGCCAGCAGCTGGGAGTCCCCGAGTGACTATGGCTACACCTTC. The whole variable domain, remainder taken from reference TRBV5-5 and TRBJ1-2, is DAGVTQSPTHLIKTRGQQVTLRCSPISGHKSVSWYQQVLGQGPQFIFQYYEKEERGRGNFPDRFSARQFPNYSSELNVNALLLGDSALYLCASSWESPSDYGYTFGSGTRLTVV.

This clonotype appeared many times. The chain recombines TRBV29-1 with TRBJ2-7, with TRBD1 identical over 11 bases. J lost 6 bases, V lost 6 bases, and 4 bases had no gene match. This CDR3 spans 12 amino acids. The germline CDR1 and CDR2 sequences are SQVTM and ANQGSEA. The CDR3: CSVGTGGTEQYF. CDR3 DNA sequence: TGCAGCGTCGGGACAGGGGGTACCGAGCAGTACTTC.

There are many counts of this clonotype. This rearrangement joins TRBV20-1 to TRBJ2-7; possible D gene TRBD2, 6 bases. Germline V CDR1 and CDR2: DFQATT, SNEGSKA (reference sequence). Trimming pared 3 bases from V and 5 bases from J, leaving 17 bases between. This CDR3 comprises 14 residues. Here the CDR3 DNA reads TGCAGTGCTAGTCCCGGGAGCCCCTCAGACGAGCAGTACTTC. It specifies CSASPGSPSDEQYF.

This clonotype was recorded a few times. The V call is TRBV5-4, the J call TRBJ2-5; D tentatively fits TRBD1 or TRBD2 (5 bases each). Germline V gene lookup returns CDR1 SGHNT and CDR2 YYREEE (reference sequence). CDR3 length: 15 residues. The ends were cut back, 4 bases at V and 1 base at J, with 14 bases in the middle. CDR3: CASSRDVGSQETQYF. The CDR3 coding sequence is TGTGCCAGCAGCCGGGACGTGGGGTCCCAAGAGACCCAGTACTTC. Complete variable domain (other parts from reference TRBV5-4 and TRBJ2-5): ETGVTQSPTHLIKTRGQQVTLRCSSQSGHNTVSWYQQALGQGPQFIFQYYREEENGRGNFPPRFSGLQFPNYSSELNVNALELDDSALYLCASSRDVGSQETQYFGPGTRLLVL.

This clonotype was seen a few times. The chain is built from TRBV5-6 and TRBJ2-7, with 14 bases that match TRBD2. The CDR3 length is 16 residues. Germline V lookup: CDR1 SGHDT, CDR2 YYEEEE. The ends lost 4 bases at V and 1 base at J; junction bases unmatched: 4. CDR3 residues: CASSVGLAGDSYEQYF. The CDR3 DNA follows: TGTGCCAGCAGCGTGGGACTAGCGGGGGATTCCTACGAGCAGTACTTC. Based on the CDR3 plus reference TRBV5-6 and TRBJ2-7, the full variable domain is DAGVTQSPTHLIKTRGQQVTLRCSPKSGHDTVSWYQQALGQGPQFIFQYYEEEERQRGNFPDRFSGHQFPNYSSELNVNALLLGDSALYLCASSVGLAGDSYEQYFGPGTRLTVT.

This clonotype has just a few counts. The chain has TRBV29-1 and TRBJ1-2, with D unresolved. The CDR3 length is 14 residues. Germline V lookup: CDR1 SQVTM, CDR2 ANQGSEA. The ends were cut back, 1 base at V and 3 bases at J, with 12 bases in the middle. This CDR3 reads CSVEGWDGDYGYTF. CDR3 in DNA: TGCAGCGTTGAAGGATGGGATGGCGACTATGGCTACACCTTC.

Comment on this clonotype: The conserved closing phenylalanine or tryptophan is absent in this CDR3, likely reflecting a read error. The chain has TRBV15 and TRBJ1-4; 7 bases map to TRBD1. The CDR3 has 16 residues. V lost 4 bases, J lost 6 bases, and 11 bases stayed unmatched. CDR1 and CDR2 from the germline V gene are LNHNV and YYDKDF (reference sequence). DNA of the CDR3: TGTGCCACCAGCACCGGAATAGGGGGCGGCGATGAAAAACTGTTTTTA. Translation gives CATSTGIGGGDEKLFL.

J is TRBJ2-7 and V is TRBV3-1; 7 nucleotides line up with TRBD1. The length of the CDR3 is 14 residues. J lost 3 bases, V lost 3 bases, and 5 bases had no gene match. The V gene's germline CDR1 is LGHDT and CDR2 YNNKEL (reference sequence). This chain's CDR3 is CASSHRGQYYEQYF. The DNA for the CDR3 is TGTGCCAGCAGCCACCGGGGACAGTACTACGAGCAGTACTTC.

This chain joins TRBV29-1 and TRBJ1-2; D is possibly TRBD1 (5 bases). CDR1 is SQVTM, CDR2 ANQGSEA, per germline. V was cut by 1 base and J by 7 bases, with 10 bases left in between. The CDR3 loop spans 12 amino acids. The CDR3 DNA reads as TGCAGCGTTGAAGGGGGACGTGGTGGCTACACCTTC. This gives the protein CSVEGGRGGYTF.